Each of the 28 T cell receptor beta chains below was sequenced from the same sample in a study of blood T cell repertoires in COVID-19. Assay: immunoSEQ multiplex PCR; the TCRdb copy retains only in-frame clones and omits some. Of 450,000 to 500,000 clones listed, 70% to 90% were seen once; the top ten hold roughly 3.1%. Input material: peripheral blood. All receptors derive from a human donor in a cohort sampled during active COVID-19.

The chain is built from TRBV19 and TRBJ1-6, with TRBD1 as a possible D gene (5 bases). Germline V gene sequence: CDR1 LNHDA, CDR2 SQIVND (reference sequence). Trimming took off 3 bases at V and 5 bases at J, with 8 bases between the two ends. The CDR3 spans 14 residues. CDR3 amino acids: CASSMGRDNSPLHF. The CDR3 nucleotides are TGTGCCAGTAGTATGGGCAGGGATAATTCACCCCTCCACTTT.

This chain links TRBV7-9 with TRBJ1-4; TRBD1 is a possible D gene (5 bases). The V gene's germline CDR1 is SEHNR and CDR2 FQNEAQ (reference sequence). Trimming removed 3 bases from V and 4 bases from J, with 12 bases in between. The CDR3 totals 15 residues. The CDR3 DNA reads as TGTGCCAGCAGCTTGGCAGGGATGTATAATGAAAAACTGTTTTTT. It encodes CASSLAGMYNEKLFF.

The J gene is TRBJ2-1, the V gene TRBV5-6; 7 bases fit TRBD2. CDR3 length equals 16 residues. The V segment lost 1 base and the J segment 0 bases; nucleotides outside the gene matches: 4. Germline loops: CDR1 SGHDT, CDR2 YYEEEE. The chain's CDR3 is CASSLNGGSSYNEQFF. The CDR3 nucleotides are TGTGCCAGCAGCTTGAACGGCGGGAGCTCCTACAATGAGCAGTTCTTC.

A few counts support this clone. The chain carries TRBV25-1 and TRBJ1-1, with 7 positions matching TRBD1. The CDR3 covers 16 residues. Trimming removed 3 bases from V and 1 base from J; junction bases left unmatched: 8. Looked up from germline, CDR1 is MGHDK and CDR2 is SYGVNS. The CDR3 here is CASSDSRQGGNTEAFF. CDR3 DNA sequence: TGTGCCAGCAGTGATTCGAGACAGGGTGGGAACACTGAAGCTTTCTTT. The complete variable domain, with remaining parts taken from reference TRBV25-1 and TRBJ1-1, reads EADIYQTPRYLVIGTGKKITLECSQTMGHDKMYWYQQDPGMELHLIHYSYGVNSTEKGDLSSESTVSRIRTEHFPLTLESARPSHTSQYLCASSDSRQGGNTEAFFGQGTRLTVV.

The chain combines TRBV27 with TRBJ2-2; 7 nucleotides align to TRBD1. The J segment lost 6 bases and the V segment lost 10 bases, leaving 8 bases of the junction unmatched. The CDR3 covers 13 residues. The germline V gene has CDR1 MNHEY and CDR2 SMNVEV (reference sequence). CDR3 in DNA: TGTGCCATAGACAGGGTTTCCGCCGGGGAGCTGTTTTTT. Translation: CAIDRVSAGELFF.

This CDR3 is CATSTRTGELFF. The CDR3 region has the DNA TGTGCCACCAGTACAAGAACGGGGGAGCTGTTTTTT. The chain combines TRBV24-1 with TRBJ2-2; D is unresolved. V was pared by 6 bases and J by 8 bases, with 9 bases between. CDR3 length equals 12 residues. Germline V gene sequence: CDR1 KGHDR, CDR2 SFDVKD.

This chain connects TRBV25-1 to TRBJ1-5, with 9 bases identical to TRBD1. This CDR3 has 14 amino acids. The J segment lost 5 bases and the V segment lost 6 bases, leaving 5 bases of the junction unmatched. Germline CDR1 and CDR2: MGHDK and SYGVNS. The CDR3 loop reads CASSGDREYQPQHF. The DNA for the CDR3 is TGTGCCAGCAGCGGGGACAGGGAATATCAGCCCCAGCATTTT.

The rearrangement links TRBV27 to TRBJ1-5; 8 bases fit TRBD1. The CDR3 is made up of 15 amino acids. V lost 5 bases to trimming and J lost 3 bases; unmatched junction nucleotides: 6. Looked up from germline, CDR1 is MNHEY and CDR2 is SMNVEV (reference sequence). This chain's CDR3 is CASSMWTGSNQPQHF. Written as DNA, the CDR3 is TGTGCCAGCAGTATGTGGACAGGGTCCAATCAGCCCCAGCATTTT.

The genes are TRBV5-4 and TRBJ2-7; TRBD2 matches at 8 bases. J gave up 5 bases and V 0 bases, and 4 bases lay outside the gene matches. The CDR3 extends over 14 amino acids. CDR1 and CDR2 (germline): SGHNT, YYREEE (reference sequence). CDR3 sequence: CASSLGGTSNEQYF. The CDR3 DNA follows: TGTGCCAGCAGCTTGGGAGGGACTAGTAACGAGCAGTACTTC.

The CDR3 region is CASSLDGGPYEQYF. In DNA, the CDR3 is TGTGCCAGCAGCCTGGACGGGGGACCCTACGAGCAGTACTTC. The V and J genes are TRBV7-2 and TRBJ2-7; D is perhaps TRBD2 (6 bases). The germline CDR1 and CDR2 sequences are SGHTA and FQGNSA. The CDR3 is 14 residues long. V was trimmed by 5 bases and J by 2 bases, leaving 13 bases between them.

This clone was detected only a few times. This sequence joins TRBV7-2 and TRBJ1-2, with D unresolved. Germline V gene lookup returns CDR1 SGHTA and CDR2 FQGNSA. The CDR3 has 15 residues. With 5 bases removed from V and 3 bases from J, the gap between germline ends came to 16 bases. The DNA for the CDR3 is TGTGCCAGCAGCCCCTTTCGGGTAACCTACTATGGCTACACCTTC. Translation: CASSPFRVTYYGYTF. Using reference TRBV7-2 and TRBJ1-2 for the parts outside the CDR3, the full variable domain is GAGVSQSPSNKVTEKGKDVELRCDPISGHTALYWYRQSLGQGLEFLIYFQGNSAPDKSGLPSDRFSAERTGGSVSTLTIQRTQQEDSAVYLCASSPFRVTYYGYTFGSGTRLTVV.

CDR3 sequence: CASALENSYNSPLHF. The CDR3 DNA sequence: TGCGCCAGCGCCCTTGAGAACTCCTATAATTCACCCCTCCACTTT. The chain couples TRBV5-1 to TRBJ1-6, with unresolved D. Trimming took off 7 bases at V and 0 bases at J, with 11 bases between the two ends. The CDR3 contains 15 residues. CDR1 is SGHRS, CDR2 YFSETQ, per germline.

The rearrangement links TRBV28 to TRBJ1-1; 12 positions agree with TRBD1. The CDR3 has 15 residues. V shed 5 bases, J shed 4 bases, and the junction held 5 bases outside the gene matches. Germline V lookup: CDR1 MDHEN, CDR2 SYDVKM. This chain's CDR3 is CASSGTGGVGTEAFF. The DNA of the CDR3 is TGTGCCAGCAGTGGGACAGGGGGCGTAGGCACTGAAGCTTTCTTT. The entire variable domain, with the rest obtained from reference TRBV28 and TRBJ1-1, is as follows: DVKVTQSSRYLVKRTGEKVFLECVQDMDHENMFWYRQDPGLGLRLIYFSYDVKMKEKGDIPEGYSVSREKKERFSLILESASTNQTSMYLCASSGTGGVGTEAFFGQGTRLTVV.

The chain carries TRBV28 and TRBJ1-5; D remains ambiguous. From germline, CDR1 is MDHEN and CDR2 SYDVKM. This CDR3 has 12 amino acids. V was cut by 3 bases and J by 7 bases, with 7 bases left in between. The CDR3 protein is CASSFWPQPQHF. The CDR3 bases are TGTGCCAGCAGTTTTTGGCCACAGCCCCAGCATTTT.

The chain joins TRBV3-1 (or the pseudogene TRBV3-2) to TRBJ2-7; D gene unclear. Germline CDR1 and CDR2: LGHDT and YNNKEL (reference sequence). The CDR3 has 14 amino acids. V gave up 5 bases and J gave up 1 base, with 12 bases separating them. The CDR3 protein is CASSGHRFSYEQYF. CDR3 DNA sequence: TGTGCCAGCAGCGGGCACCGTTTTTCCTACGAGCAGTACTTC.

This clone came up once. V and J are TRBV7-2 and TRBJ1-3, with D possibly being TRBD1 (6 bases). The CDR3 has 15 amino acids. Trimming removed 3 bases from V and 4 bases from J, with 13 bases in between. Germline CDR1 SGHTA, CDR2 FQGNSA. CDR3 coding DNA: TGTGCCAGCAGCTTGAACAGGGATACGGGAAACACCATATATTTT. The encoded protein is CASSLNRDTGNTIYF.

This chain links TRBV27 with TRBJ2-3; tentatively, D is TRBD2 (5 bases). CDR3 length: 14 amino acids. V was clipped by 3 bases and J by 6 bases, with 13 bases between them. In germline, CDR1 is MNHEY, CDR2 SMNVEV (reference sequence). The CDR3 DNA is TGTGCCAGCAGTTTGAGGGCCAGCAGGGATACGCAGTATTTT. Translation gives CASSLRASRDTQYF.

The CDR3 nucleotides are TGTGCCAGCAGTGCACAGGGGGCTAGAGCTAACTATGGCTACACCTTC. It translates to CASSAQGARANYGYTF. The genes are TRBV6-1 and TRBJ1-2; TRBD1 matches 9 bases. There are 16 residues in the CDR3. V dropped 4 bases and J dropped 0; count of bases not matched to a gene: 6. Germline V lookup: CDR1 MNHNS, CDR2 SASEGT.

This clone occurred once. The chain links TRBV7-2 to TRBJ1-5; 8 bases fit TRBD1. V shed 2 bases and J 6 bases; nucleotides not matched to a gene: 3. This CDR3 spans 14 amino acids. Per germline, CDR1 SGHTA and CDR2 FQGNSA. CDR3 sequence reads: CASSLPGGIQPQHF. The CDR3 nucleotides are TGTGCCAGCAGCTTACCAGGGGGCATTCAGCCCCAGCATTTT. Using reference TRBV7-2 and TRBJ1-5 for the parts outside the CDR3, the full variable domain is GAGVSQSPSNKVTEKGKDVELRCDPISGHTALYWYRQSLGQGLEFLIYFQGNSAPDKSGLPSDRFSAERTGGSVSTLTIQRTQQEDSAVYLCASSLPGGIQPQHFGDGTRLSIL.

This clone was counted between two and nine times. The chain has TRBV24-1 and TRBJ1-4; D ambiguous. The germline V gene has CDR1 KGHDR and CDR2 SFDVKD. Trimming removed 5 bases from V and 2 bases from J, with 5 bases in between. The CDR3 extends over 13 amino acids. The CDR3: CATSGPTNEKLFF. DNA of the CDR3: TGTGCCACCAGTGGGCCTACTAATGAAAAACTGTTTTTT.

This rearrangement joins TRBV5-1 to TRBJ2-7; 7 bases line up with TRBD1. Germline CDR1 reads SGHRS; CDR2 reads YFSETQ. CDR3 size: 15 residues. V was clipped by 1 base and J by 5 bases; unmatched bases: 9. The CDR3 DNA reads TGCGCCAGCAGCTTGAGGGGGCAGAATAGGAACGAGCAGTACTTC. As protein: CASSLRGQNRNEQYF. Drawing the rest from reference TRBV5-1 and TRBJ2-7, the complete variable domain is KAGVTQTPRYLIKTRGQQVTLSCSPISGHRSVSWYQQTPGQGLQFLFEYFSETQRNKGNFPGRFSGRQFSNSRSEMNVSTLELGDSALYLCASSLRGQNRNEQYFGPGTRLTVT.

The CDR3 DNA follows: TGTGCCAGCAGCTTCCGGGAGGTGGGCGGCTACACCTTC. It specifies CASSFREVGGYTF. The chain is built from TRBV7-8 and TRBJ1-2; D call uncertain. This CDR3 region has 13 residues. V lost 3 bases, J lost 8 bases, and 13 bases lay in between. Germline lookup yields CDR1 SGHVS and CDR2 FQNEAQ.

The J gene is TRBJ2-7, the V gene TRBV3-1 (or the pseudogene TRBV3-2), with D maybe TRBD2 (6 bases). Germline V gene data show CDR1 as LGHDT and CDR2 as YNNKEL (reference sequence). The germline V and J ends were trimmed by 4 bases and 5 bases, with 12 bases remaining between them. CDR3 size: 13 residues. CDR3 region: CASSLLGGNEQYF. The DNA for the CDR3 is TGTGCCAGCAGCCTTCTGGGCGGGAACGAGCAGTACTTC.

On this clone itself: One junction end does not reproduce the germline sequence, and a read error may be involved. This chain connects TRBV7-9 to TRBJ2-7, with D perhaps TRBD2 (6 bases). The germline gives CDR1 SEHNR, CDR2 FQNEAQ (reference sequence). The CDR3 loop spans 12 amino acids. As DNA, the CDR3 is TGTGCCAGCAGCTTAGCGCAGTCGGGAGCCCTCTTC. Its translation is CASSLAQSGALF.

The chain has TRBV27 and TRBJ1-1; D is ambiguous. Trimming pared 4 bases from V and 4 bases from J, leaving 25 bases between. This CDR3 is built from 18 residues. Germline CDR1 reads MNHEY; CDR2 reads SMNVEV (reference sequence). The CDR3 nucleotides are TGTGCCAGCAGTTCAATAAGGCGTCTCAACGCGGTGGGCACTGAAGCTTTCTTT. Its protein product is CASSSIRRLNAVGTEAFF.

The V gene is TRBV28, the J gene TRBJ1-4; 7 nucleotides line up with TRBD1. The CDR3 consists of 15 residues. Germline CDR1 is MDHEN and CDR2 is SYDVKM. Trimming at V came to 3 bases and at J to 12 bases, leaving 13 bases not matched to a gene. The CDR3 loop is CASSLGGQFVGELFF. DNA for the CDR3: TGTGCCAGCAGTTTGGGGGGACAGTTCGTTGGAGAACTGTTTTTT.

Turning to this clone: The germline gene is not matched at one end of the junction; a read error may be the cause. The rearrangement joins TRBV7-7 to TRBJ2-5, with 10 bases aligning to TRBD1. This CDR3 has 15 amino acids. The germline CDR1 and CDR2 sequences are SSHAT and FNYEAQ (reference sequence). The CDR3 DNA reads as TGTGCTAGCAGCTCAGGGACAGGGGTACAAGAGACCCAGTACTTC. Translation: CASSSGTGVQETQYF.

In this sample, this clone turned up a few times. The chain combines TRBV5-1 with TRBJ1-2, with unresolved D. With 1 base removed from V and 2 bases from J, the gap between germline ends came to 9 bases. This CDR3 has 14 amino acids. The germline gives CDR1 SGHRS, CDR2 YFSETQ. The CDR3 spells CASSLTAPNYGYTF. As DNA, the CDR3 is TGCGCCAGCAGCTTGACAGCTCCAAACTATGGCTACACCTTC.